These T cell receptor beta chains were read from a single sample in a study of shared clonotypes between healthy human individuals. Assay used: immunoSEQ multiplex PCR; TCRdb lists only in-frame clones, some missing. Here the sample spans some 1,900,000 clones, roughly 95% being singletons. Material: naive CD8+ T cells sorted from blood. These receptors were obtained from a man between 18 and 35 years old in good health. Both conserved end residues are part of each CDR3. A D gene is named only where the DNA matches it firmly. Size values are once, few and many counts, or a class for expanded clones, and some rows have none.

d_call,j_call,v_call,clone_size,cdr3_nt,cdr3_aa
NA,TRBJ1-1,TRBV10-3,NA,TGTGCCATCAGTGAGAACAGGGCTGAGTTAAGCACTGAAGCTTTCTTT,CAISENRAELSTEAFF
NA,TRBJ2-7,TRBV6-5,NA,TGTGCCAGCAGTGTGGCTCCCAACGAGCAGTACTTC,CASSVAPNEQYF
TRBD2,TRBJ2-3,TRBV18,NA,TGTGCCAGCTCAACGTCTAGCGGGAGTACCGCAGATACGCAGTATTTT,CASSTSSGSTADTQYF
NA,TRBJ1-2,TRBV5-4,NA,TGTGCCAGCAGCTTGGCTGTGTCGGGTTTGGGGGGCTACACCTTC,CASSLAVSGLGGYTF
TRBD1,TRBJ2-1,TRBV4-3,NA,TGCGCCAGCAGCCGGGGACAGGGCCCCTACAATGAGCAGTTCTTC,CASSRGQGPYNEQFF
NA,TRBJ1-1,TRBV28,once,TGTGCCAGCTTCTCTTTTAGTTTATTGTATGGGGGTGAAGCTTTCTTT,CASFSFSLLYGGEAFF
TRBD2,TRBJ2-5,TRBV30,NA,TGTGCCTGGAGTGTCGAGCGGGAGGAAGAGACCCAGTACTTC,CAWSVEREEETQYF
NA,TRBJ2-7,TRBV2,once,TGTGCCAGCAGTGAAGAGGTAGCAGGACCCTACGAGCAGTACTTC,CASSEEVAGPYEQYF
TRBD1,TRBJ2-7,TRBV6-5,NA,TGTGCCAGCAGTATTGCCGGGACAGGAACCTACGAGCAGTACTTC,CASSIAGTGTYEQYF
TRBD1,TRBJ1-1,TRBV9,NA,TGTGCCAGCAGCGTAGCTACCGGGGACAGAATGAACACTGAAGCTTTCTTT,CASSVATGDRMNTEAFF
NA,TRBJ2-7,TRBV13,NA,TGTGCCAGCAGCGACTGGGGCGGGACCTACGAGCAGTACTTC,CASSDWGGTYEQYF
TRBD2,TRBJ2-7,TRBV4-1,NA,TGCGCCAGCAGCCAAAATAGCGGGAGGGGCGGCGGCGAGCAGTACTTC,CASSQNSGRGGGEQYF
NA,TRBJ2-3,TRBV5-4,NA,TGTGCCAGCAGCTTGGGTGGGCTATCCACAGATACGCAGTATTTT,CASSLGGLSTDTQYF
NA,TRBJ2-1,TRBV19,NA,TGTGCCAGTAGTGTCCTACAGCACAATGAGCAGTTCTTC,CASSVLQHNEQFF
TRBD2,TRBJ2-3,TRBV2,NA,TGTGCCAGCAGTGACAGCCTAGCGGGGATCACAGATACGCAGTATTTT,CASSDSLAGITDTQYF
TRBD2,TRBJ2-1,TRBV7-8,NA,TGTGCCAGCAGCTCCGGACTAGCCACCGGCAATGAGCAGTTCTTC,CASSSGLATGNEQFF
NA,TRBJ1-2,TRBV9,NA,TGTGCCAGCAGCGCCGATCCGGGACAACCCTATGGCTACACCTTC,CASSADPGQPYGYTF
NA,TRBJ2-5,TRBV4-1,NA,TGCGCCAGCAGCCAAGAGTTCCGCAGGGCCCAAGAGACCCAGTACTTC,CASSQEFRRAQETQYF
NA,TRBJ2-7,TRBV28,NA,TGTGCCAGCAGTTATAGTGACGAGCAGTACTTC,CASSYSDEQYF
TRBD1,TRBJ1-5,TRBV6-5,NA,TGTGCCGGAATGACAGGGGTGGGCAATCAGCCCCAGCATTTT,CAGMTGVGNQPQHF
TRBD1,TRBJ1-1,TRBV27,NA,TGTGCCAGCAGCGGGACAGGGGACACTGAAGCTTTCTTT,CASSGTGDTEAFF
NA,TRBJ1-5,TRBV12-5,NA,TGTGCTAGTGGGCAGGGCTCCGGGCCCCAGCATTTT,CASGQGSGPQHF
TRBD2,TRBJ2-7,TRBV25-1,once,TGTGCCAGCAGTGCTGGGGACTACGCCTACGAGCAGTACTTC,CASSAGDYAYEQYF
NA,TRBJ1-2,TRBV6-6,NA,TGTGCCAGCAGTTACACGGGGGGTAAGGAGAGCTACACCTTC,CASSYTGGKESYTF
NA,TRBJ2-5,TRBV4-1,NA,TGCGCCAGCAGCCAAGTCGCTAGCGTGGGAGAGACCCAGTACTTC,CASSQVASVGETQYF
TRBD1,TRBJ1-4,TRBV25-1,once,TGTGCCAGCAGTGAATATGGGCAGGGGGGTGAAAAACTGTTTTTT,CASSEYGQGGEKLFF
NA,TRBJ1-4,TRBV25-1,NA,TGTGCCAGCAGTGAATTCTCCCCCCTACCGGCTAATGAAAAACTGTTTTTT,CASSEFSPLPANEKLFF
NA,TRBJ1-2,TRBV14,NA,TGTGCCAGCAGCCAAGAACAGGTCCGTCACTATGGCTACACCTTC,CASSQEQVRHYGYTF
NA,TRBJ2-7,TRBV11-2,NA,TGTGCCAGCAGCTTAGAGGTAGGGTGGAACGAGCAGTACTTC,CASSLEVGWNEQYF
TRBD1,TRBJ1-4,TRBV2,once,TGTGCCAGCAGTCCACCGGGACAGGGGTATGAAAAACTGTTTTTT,CASSPPGQGYEKLFF
NA,TRBJ2-2,TRBV27,NA,TGTGCCAGCAGCCCAGCATTGTGGGGCGGGGAGCTGTTTTTT,CASSPALWGGELFF
NA,TRBJ2-7,TRBV27,few,TGTGCCAGCAGTTCGGGGGCCTCCTACGAGCAGTACTTC,CASSSGASYEQYF
NA,TRBJ2-3,TRBV6-6,NA,TGTGCCAGCAGTTACGGTCAGGGAGGTACAGATACGCAGTATTTT,CASSYGQGGTDTQYF
NA,TRBJ2-7,TRBV19,NA,TGTGCCAGTAGTATAGGGTCTTTGGACGAGCAGTACTTC,CASSIGSLDEQYF
NA,TRBJ1-4,TRBV5-8,once,TGTGCCAGCAGCGAGAATGAAAAACTGTTTTTT,CASSENEKLFF
NA,TRBJ2-3,TRBV7-9,NA,TGTGCCAGCATCGACGACAGATATTTCCTCGGTGGGGCAGATACGCAGTATTTT,CASIDDRYFLGGADTQYF
NA,TRBJ1-1,TRBV5-6,NA,TGTGCCAGCAGCTGGACCCAGGGCCTGGACACTGAAGCTTTCTTT,CASSWTQGLDTEAFF
NA,TRBJ1-2,TRBV6-1,few,TGTGCCATTGAGGTCTGGACAGCGAGGGACTATGGCTACACCTTC,CAIEVWTARDYGYTF
NA,TRBJ2-4,TRBV5-6,NA,TGTGCCAGCAGCTTGGGAACCGGGCAAAACATTCAGTACTTC,CASSLGTGQNIQYF
TRBD1,TRBJ1-1,TRBV10-3,NA,TGTGCCTCGCTGACAGGGCTAAACACTGAAGCTTTCTTT,CASLTGLNTEAFF
TRBD1,TRBJ1-4,TRBV9,NA,TGTGCCAGCAGCTCACAGGGGGGCCTTAATGAAAAACTGTTTTTT,CASSSQGGLNEKLFF
NA,TRBJ2-4,TRBV14,NA,TGTGCCAGCAGCCTCCTTGGGGGGGCCAAAAACATTCAGTACTTC,CASSLLGGAKNIQYF
TRBD1,TRBJ1-2,TRBV6-5,NA,TGTGCCAGCAGTCACCCGGGACAGGGGGACTACACCTTC,CASSHPGQGDYTF
NA,TRBJ2-7,TRBV10-2,NA,TGCGCCAGCAGTGATGGGGGACAGCAGTACTTC,CASSDGGQQYF
NA,TRBJ2-7,TRBV11-2,NA,TGTGCCAGCAGCCCCCCGTTCGGAGGAACCTCCTACGAGCAGTACTTC,CASSPPFGGTSYEQYF
TRBD1,TRBJ2-5,TRBV5-1,NA,TGCGCCAGCAGTTCCGGGACAGTTAACGGGGAGACCCAGTACTTC,CASSSGTVNGETQYF
TRBD2,TRBJ2-7,TRBV30,NA,TGTGCCTGGAGTGTTCGGCCGGGACTAGCGACCTACGAGCAGTACTTC,CAWSVRPGLATYEQYF
TRBD1,TRBJ1-5,TRBV5-6,NA,TGTGCCAGCAGTTGGACGACAGGGGGGAGCAATCAGCCCCAGCATTTT,CASSWTTGGSNQPQHF
NA,TRBJ2-2,TRBV6-5,NA,TGTGCCAGCAGCTACCAGGCGAGCACCGGGGAGCTGTTTTTT,CASSYQASTGELFF
TRBD2,TRBJ2-7,TRBV6-5,few,TGTGCCAGCAGTTACGGCGGGGGGGACTACGAGCAGTACTTC,CASSYGGGDYEQYF